This entry lists 19 T cell receptor beta chains sequenced from one sample in a study of blood T cell repertoires in COVID-19. The data were produced by immunoSEQ multiplex PCR, yet TCRdb's version contains in-frame clones alone and is incomplete. This repertoire shows some 150,000 clones, about 91% found once; its top ten account for around 0.77%. Sequenced material: PBMCs or T cells enriched from blood (not recorded which). Receptors were obtained from a woman aged 18-29 years who had recovered from COVID-19.

The table lists this clone with a few counts. The V gene is TRBV9, the J gene TRBJ2-5; TRBD2 matches at 8 bases. The CDR3 is 16 residues long. Germline V lookup: CDR1 SGDLS, CDR2 YYNGEE. Trimming took 2 bases from V and 5 from J; bases not matched to a gene: 11. This CDR3 is CASSVTAGVGGETQYF. The DNA of the CDR3 is TGTGCCAGCAGCGTCACAGCGGGAGTGGGTGGGGAGACCCAGTACTTC.

The chain is built from TRBV4-2 and TRBJ2-7, with 9 bases aligning to TRBD1. Germline CDR1 is LGHNA and CDR2 is YNFKEQ. The CDR3 covers 14 residues. J lost 6 bases, V lost 2 bases, and 5 bases had no gene match. The CDR3 region is CASSQWDRVGEQYF. The CDR3 region has the DNA TGTGCCAGCAGCCAATGGGACAGGGTAGGCGAGCAGTACTTC.

The rearrangement links TRBV28 to TRBJ2-1, with TRBD2 matching over 8 bases. Germline-derived CDR1 and CDR2 are MDHEN and SYDVKM. V was clipped by 5 bases and J by 0 bases; unmatched bases: 0. This CDR3 has 14 residues. The CDR3 region has the DNA TGTGCCAGCAGTCGGGAGGGCTCCTACAATGAGCAGTTCTTC. This sequence encodes CASSREGSYNEQFF.

This clone came up a few times. The chain recombines TRBV19 with TRBJ1-5, with 9 bases identical to TRBD1. This CDR3 has 16 amino acids. From germline, CDR1 is LNHDA and CDR2 SQIVND (reference sequence). J was trimmed by 1 base and V by 5 bases; bases with no gene match: 6. The CDR3 bases are TGTGCCAGTAGTTGGGACAGGGCCCTGAGCAATCAGCCCCAGCATTTT. This gives the protein CASSWDRALSNQPQHF.

This sequence joins TRBV7-9 and TRBJ2-7; the match to TRBD1 covers 8 bases. This CDR3 spans 15 amino acids. Looked up from germline, CDR1 is SEHNR and CDR2 is FQNEAQ (reference sequence). The V and J ends lost 5 bases and 0 bases, in that order; junction bases with no gene match: 6. For the CDR3, the DNA is TGTGCCAGCAGCGGCTGGGACAGGAACTCCTACGAGCAGTACTTC. It yields the protein CASSGWDRNSYEQYF.

J is TRBJ2-5 and V is TRBV27; the D gene is possibly TRBD2 (5 bases). The CDR3 is 13 amino acids. From germline, CDR1 is MNHEY and CDR2 SMNVEV (reference sequence). Trimming removed 6 bases from V and 4 bases from J, with 12 bases in between. CDR3 DNA sequence: TGTGCCAGCAGCGCCTTCCGGGGAGAGACCCAGTACTTC. Its translation: CASSAFRGETQYF.

V and J are TRBV5-5 and TRBJ2-1; 11 bases align to TRBD2. J lost 5 bases, V lost 0 bases, and 1 base had no gene match. Germline lookup yields CDR1 SGHKS and CDR2 YYEKEE (reference sequence). There are 15 residues in the CDR3. The CDR3 loop is CASSLGLAGNNEQFF. For the CDR3, the DNA is TGTGCCAGCAGCTTGGGACTAGCGGGGAACAATGAGCAGTTCTTC.

This clone was seen a single time. The chain is built from TRBV5-1 and TRBJ2-1; weak D call: TRBD2 (6 bases). Germline-derived CDR1 and CDR2 are SGHRS and YFSETQ. The ends were cut back, 1 base at V and 6 bases at J, with 14 bases in the middle. The CDR3 extends over 15 amino acids. As DNA, the CDR3 is TGCGCCAGCAGCTTGATAGCGGCCTCGGGCAATGAGCAGTTCTTC. Encoded protein: CASSLIAASGNEQFF.

This chain joins TRBV19 and TRBJ2-1; 7 bases align to TRBD2. Germline V gene sequence: CDR1 LNHDA, CDR2 SQIVND (reference sequence). The J segment lost 3 bases and the V segment lost 8 bases, leaving 10 bases of the junction unmatched. The CDR3 length is 15 residues. CDR3 protein: CASSPRGESYNEQFF. The CDR3 DNA reads as TGTGCCAGTTCCCCCCGGGGGGAAAGCTACAATGAGCAGTTCTTC.

J is TRBJ1-4 and V is TRBV2; possibly TRBD1 for D (6 bases). There are 13 residues in the CDR3. From germline, CDR1 is SNHLY and CDR2 FYNNEI. V was cut by 3 bases and J by 6 bases, with 8 bases left in between. DNA for the CDR3: TGTGCCAGCAGTGACAGGGGAGATGAAAAACTGTTTTTT. As protein: CASSDRGDEKLFF.

The chain couples TRBV19 to TRBJ2-7, with 7 nucleotides matching TRBD1. CDR1 and CDR2 (germline): LNHDA, SQIVND (reference sequence). J lost 0 bases, V lost 8 bases, and 7 bases had no gene match. This CDR3 is 14 amino acids long. The CDR3 reads CASRTGHSSYEQYF. Written as DNA, the CDR3 is TGTGCCAGTCGGACAGGCCATAGCTCCTACGAGCAGTACTTC.

This clone showed up just once. V gene TRBV5-4 combines with J gene TRBJ2-7, with no clear D. The CDR3 has 18 residues. The germline V gene has CDR1 SGHNT and CDR2 YYREEE (reference sequence). The V end was cut by 0 bases, the J end by 2 bases, with 21 bases between. CDR3 in amino acids: CASSLGASSPLLTYEQYF. CDR3 sequence (DNA): TGTGCCAGCAGCTTGGGTGCTTCTAGTCCCCTGCTGACCTACGAGCAGTACTTC.

This clone has just a few counts. The V and J genes are TRBV5-6 and TRBJ2-7, with a weak D call TRBD1 (5 bases). Germline V gene data show CDR1 as SGHDT and CDR2 as YYEEEE. The CDR3 runs 15 residues. Trimming pared 1 base from V and 2 bases from J, leaving 13 bases between. The DNA for the CDR3 is TGTGCCAGCAGCTTGCCCAAAGGGGTCGCCTACGAGCAGTACTTC. The encoded protein is CASSLPKGVAYEQYF.

The chain has TRBV7-9 and TRBJ1-1, with TRBD1 matching 12 bases. Looked up from germline, CDR1 is SEHNR and CDR2 is FQNEAQ (reference sequence). CDR3 size: 17 residues. Trimming removed 4 bases from V and 5 bases from J; junction bases left unmatched: 11. CDR3 coding DNA: TGTGCCAGCAGCTCTGGGGGACAGGGGGCTATGGGAACTGAAGCTTTCTTT. Its protein product is CASSSGGQGAMGTEAFF.

The V gene is TRBV10-1, the J gene TRBJ2-5; D might be TRBD1 (5 bases). Trimming pared 7 bases from V and 2 bases from J, leaving 8 bases between. This CDR3 has 12 residues. The germline CDR1 and CDR2 sequences are WNHNN and SYGVQD (reference sequence). The DNA for the CDR3 is TGCGCCAGCATTCAGGGACAAGAGACCCAGTACTTC. Translated, it gives CASIQGQETQYF.

To note about this clone: At one of its ends the junction is not consistent with the germline gene, which may arise from a read error. The chain has TRBV4-1 and TRBJ2-7; tentatively, D is TRBD2 (5 bases). CDR1 MGHRA and CDR2 YSYEKL come from the germline V gene. There are 12 residues in the CDR3. In DNA, the CDR3 is TGCGCCAGCAGCCAACCGGGTAGCGTCCCGATTTTC. It yields the protein CASSQPGSVPIF.

The chain recombines TRBV27 with TRBJ2-3, with TRBD2 as a possible D gene (5 bases). This CDR3 comprises 11 residues. The germline gives CDR1 MNHEY, CDR2 SMNVEV (reference sequence). Trimming cost V 5 bases and J 6 bases, with 6 bases left between them. Here the CDR3 reads CASSRGDTQYF. The CDR3 nucleotides read TGTGCCAGCAGTCGCGGGGATACGCAGTATTTT.

The table lists this clone with a count of one. The chain combines TRBV28 with TRBJ1-3, with unresolved D. Looked up from germline, CDR1 is MDHEN and CDR2 is SYDVKM. Trimming stripped 7 bases from V and 0 bases from J, with 10 bases between. There are 14 residues in the CDR3. The CDR3 loop reads CASIASFSGNTIYF. The DNA for the CDR3 is TGTGCCAGCATAGCCAGCTTCTCTGGAAACACCATATATTTT. Filled out from reference TRBV28 and TRBJ1-3, the complete variable domain reads DVKVTQSSRYLVKRTGEKVFLECVQDMDHENMFWYRQDPGLGLRLIYFSYDVKMKEKGDIPEGYSVSREKKERFSLILESASTNQTSMYLCASIASFSGNTIYFGEGSWLTVV.

The genes are TRBV12-5 and TRBJ1-5; D gene uncertain. The length of the CDR3 is 16 residues. The V end was cut by 1 base, the J end by 4 bases, with 14 bases between. Per germline, CDR1 LGHNT and CDR2 FRNRAP. CDR3 nucleotides: TGTGCTAGTGGTTTGGGGGTACAACCGGGGAATCAGCCCCAGCATTTT. It yields the protein CASGLGVQPGNQPQHF.